A single TCR beta chain is shown here with its context. The antigen is undetermined. This sample stems from a study of shared clonotypes between healthy human individuals. Germline V CDR1 and CDR2: SGHRS, YFSETQ. With 0 bases removed from V and 4 bases from J, the gap between germline ends came to 11 bases. The CDR3 sequence is 15 residues long. Per the authors' pipeline: Owing to the provision of junction-only sequences devoid of quality scores by immunoSEQ, filtering differed. Data came from immunoSEQ multiplex PCR; TCRdb stores just in-frame clones and leaves some out. The V and J calls and clone size come from that table; D and trimming were worked out from the DNA. Of around 700,000 clones in the sample, approximately 75% were seen once. Study observations and caveats: Clonotype sharing across four donors was observed for about 5.2% of naive CD4 clonotypes. Clonotype sharing among the donors was expected to vary with sequencing depth.

Source material: memory CD4+ T cells sorted from blood. Subset described: CD45RA-negative fraction. V and J are TRBV5-1 and TRBJ2-1; tentatively, D is TRBD1 or TRBD2 (5 bases each). This receptor was taken from a woman aged 25 to 39 in good health. Written as DNA, the CDR3 is TGCGCCAGCAGCTTGGATACGGGACGGTACAATGAGCAGTTCTTC. Translated: CASSLDTGRYNEQFF.